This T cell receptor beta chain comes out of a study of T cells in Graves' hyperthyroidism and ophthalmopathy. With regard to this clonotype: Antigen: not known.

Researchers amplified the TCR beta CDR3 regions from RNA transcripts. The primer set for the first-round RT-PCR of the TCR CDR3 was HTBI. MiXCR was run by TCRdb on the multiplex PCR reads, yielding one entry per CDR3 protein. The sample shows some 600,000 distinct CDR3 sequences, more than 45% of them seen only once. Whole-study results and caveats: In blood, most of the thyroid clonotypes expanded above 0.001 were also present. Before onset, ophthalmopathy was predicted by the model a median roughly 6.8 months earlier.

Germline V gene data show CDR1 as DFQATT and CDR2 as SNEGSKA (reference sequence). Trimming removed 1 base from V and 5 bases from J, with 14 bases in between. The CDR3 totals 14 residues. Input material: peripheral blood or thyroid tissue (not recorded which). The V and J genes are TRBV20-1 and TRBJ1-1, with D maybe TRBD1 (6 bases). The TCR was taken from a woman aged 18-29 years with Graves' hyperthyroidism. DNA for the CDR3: TGCAGTGCTAGAGTCACAGGGACCATTACTGAAGCTTTCTTT. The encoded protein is CSARVTGTITEAFF.